This TCR beta chain was profiled in a study of cytomegalovirus exposure and HLA in healthy donors (dated by TCRdb to the late 2010s). Regarding the study in general: An earlier analysis of approximately 550 of the donors reported approximately 300 Gb of sequence data and 117 million unique TCR beta sequences from about 180 million T cells. An early release that covered fewer than 800 HLA-typed donors contained approximately 300 gigabases of sequencing data and 85 million to 100 million unique TCR sequences. The later analysis used no new phenotypic data to find candidate immune exposures, relying instead on TCR beta sequences and their occurrence across donors. To predict cytomegalovirus infection status, the study combined high-throughput TCR immunosequencing, statistical association of individual TCRs with disease status, and machine learning. Among some 410 genotyped donors of the cohort, an average of around 250,000 unique TCR beta nucleotide sequences was sequenced per donor, of which about 18% were non-productive. An earlier analysis of several hundred of the donors used high-throughput TCR beta sequencing to judge whether each TCR beta V gene segment behaved as functional or pseudogenic. The study used immunosequencing to profile the T cell repertoires of more than 650 subjects and linked those repertoires to cytomegalovirus serostatus. In addition to the first cohort of 500 to 850 subjects, a separate validation cohort of under 150 different subjects was used. A handful of DR-DQ haplotypes were treated as single units for association and clustering because of strong linkage in the cohort. The study aimed to test whether cataloging public T cell receptors could reveal signatures of past pathogen exposure. Every repertoire in the discovery cohort had been generated on one and the same sequencing platform. Of the roughly 390 genotyped donors, about 80% fell in the genetic ancestry cluster associated with self-reported Caucasian donors. Donor age, sex, ethnicity and CMV serostatus were compiled alongside the repertoire data. A later genetic analysis took genome-wide SNP genotypes for about 55% of the roughly 670 donors and used that subset as a discovery cohort. HLA typing covered class I and class II loci at four-digit resolution. A later analysis re-analyzed previously published TCR beta repertoires from roughly 600 donors and added high-resolution HLA genotyping to study TCR occurrence patterns. The number of donors typed differed by locus, with roughly 620-630 for A, B, C, DRB1 and DQB1, 522 for DQA1, 606 for DPA1, and over 400 for DPB1.

Concerning this clone itself: Its antigen is currently not known. No base quality information exists; no much larger clone differs at one position.

General conclusions and limits of the study: Only TCR beta chains were sequenced in this cohort, and the absence of alpha or paired-chain data limited detectable features. Because the 87-base-pair reads could not distinguish some IMGT-functional V segments, including TRBV6-2 and TRBV6-3, those segments were excluded. Immune exposure information for the cohort was limited to CMV serostatus. According to a later genetic analysis, donors in an Asian-associated ancestry cluster had fewer N-insertions in productive TCRs than the approximately 630-donor mean. A later analysis found that TCR association rates varied across HLA loci, with DRB1 alleles showing the most associated TCRs and HLA-C alleles the fewest. In the study, around 160 TCR beta chains were listed as associated with cytomegalovirus. A later analysis associated about 17,000 TCR beta sequences with specific HLA alleles at a false discovery rate of 0.05. A group of highly shared sequence variants was considered likely to be a technical artifact of the sequencing pipeline. Correlated functional status among segregating V segments might be attributable to linkage disequilibrium, but an unknown experimental factor could not be ruled out. In a later analysis, HLA-associated TCR beta chains were found to be more clonally expanded and to have lower generation probabilities than equally common non-associated chains. Strong co-occurrence of HLA alleles, especially DR and DQ, made assigning TCR associations to individual alleles difficult. In vitro tests confirmed that three of the cytomegalovirus-associated TCR beta chains recognize cytomegalovirus antigens. In a later genetic analysis, a missense DCLRE1C variant was associated with V-gene and J-gene trimming of TCR beta chains, and the association was replicated in an independent cohort. Most TCR sequences were seen in very few donors, while some public TCRs were found in many individuals. In both the original and validation cohorts, the classifier was reported to diagnose cytomegalovirus status with high specificity and sensitivity. According to the authors, the approach could potentially be generalized to other disease states and immunological phenotypes. In a later analysis, most CMV-associated TCR beta chains were found to appear HLA-restricted, with HLA associations seemingly driven largely by CMV exposure. In an earlier analysis of some 550 of the donors, most TCR beta V segments were observed in productive rearrangements about 87% or about 30% of the time, broadly matching IMGT annotations. Because HLA typing was unavailable for some donors at each locus, only the typed subset was used in association tests. Some 15 rarely observed V segments, including chromosome 9 orphons, were excluded from the earlier analysis of approximately 500 of the donors because counts were too low. A further reported finding was that TCR beta sequences accurately predicted the HLA-A and HLA-B alleles for most subjects in the first cohort. A later analysis reported that several top co-occurrence clusters appeared linked to parvovirus B19, influenza, CMV and Epstein-Barr virus. The presence/absence analyses assumed that sequencing depth was roughly uniform across donors, and that assumption may not be true.

The cohort was made up of hundreds of healthy bone marrow donors. At the time of sampling, every cohort member was nominally healthy, though immune exposures that went unrecorded were likely present. The donor was CMV seronegative and was included in the group of a few hundred seronegative cohort members. Every donor gave a peripheral blood sample, and the peripheral blood mononuclear cells from that sample were used for TCR beta sequencing. The Qiagen DNeasy Blood Extraction Kit was used to extract genomic DNA from the blood cell samples. Trimming removed 4 bases from V and 15 bases from J; the gene matches leave 9 bases unexplained. Its CDR3 holds 13 amino acids, cysteine through phenylalanine. Only the CDR3 DNA stays, 39 bases, in frame from base 1. CDR1 is given as SGHRS and CDR2 as YFSETQ, both from the germline V gene. The method behind the library was the immunoSEQ multiplex PCR assay. The multiplex PCR relied on a mix of 60 forward primers for TCR Vbeta segments and 13 reverse primers for TCR Jbeta segments. The CDR3 region of rearranged TCR beta genes was amplified from genomic DNA by a multiplex PCR assay. The amplified TCR beta libraries were sequenced on the Illumina HiSeq System as 87-base-pair reads. The study's own analysis went as follows. A later analysis counted approximately 84 million unique TCR beta chains across the 666 repertoires, and some 11 million of these chains were shared by at least two donors. Raw reads were error-corrected and collapsed into unique sequences with a nearest-neighbor algorithm that merged closely related sequences to remove PCR and sequencing errors. To assign V, D and J gene segments, CDR3 sequences were aligned to IMGT reference sequences. Each retained sequence needed at least a six-nucleotide match to both a V gene segment and a J gene segment. Rearrangements were called productive when the CDR3 lacked stop codons and stayed in frame with V and J; all others were non-productive. Following IMGT convention, CDR3 was defined as the stretch from the second conserved V-encoded cysteine up to the conserved J-encoded phenylalanine. The earlier analysis of fewer than 700 of the donors excluded sequences that lacked an unambiguous match to a single V gene segment. An earlier analysis of approximately 590 of the donors classified V segments as functional when productive rearrangements were above 56.7% and as segregating when the standard deviation between donors was above 5%. A statistical classification framework was built to diagnose cytomegalovirus status from the catalog of TCR beta chain sequences. In a later analysis, TCR nucleotide sequences were compared against IMGT/GENE-DB human TR gene sequences so that V and J genes could be assigned. In a later analysis, CDR3 sequences and most-parsimonious VDJ recombination scenarios were assigned using the TCRdist pipeline. In a later analysis, each TCR beta chain was defined by its CDR3 amino acid sequence together with its V-gene family, and reads lacking a unique V-gene family were excluded. As a way to deal with suspected cross-contamination and a sequencing artifact, a later analysis dropped 450 to 600 nucleotide sequences that were highly shared and had low generation probability. For each public chain, a later analysis derived a clonal expansion index from normalized ranks of inferred template counts within each repertoire. A later analysis computed generation probabilities with a VDJ recombination model fitted to out-of-frame rearrangements, and checked the results against IGoR. In a later analysis, TCR-TCR, TCR-HLA and TCR-CMV co-occurrence was scored with hypergeometric tests, and a repertoire-size bias correction was applied to TCR pairs. A later analysis estimated false discovery rates by permuting HLA or CMV assignments 20 times. A later analysis grouped co-occurring TCRs with DBSCAN, adding TCRdist sequence similarity when clustering within HLA-allele-positive subsets. Repertoires with fewer than 30,000 or more than 120,000 public chains were left out of co-occurrence clustering, as were about 5 repertoires with anomalous nucleotide sharing. TCRdb re-hosts the immuneACCESS table, in-frame sequences only. Its copies lack some clones; in the studies checked, an unresolved V gene accounts for under half of them, and the cause for the rest is not known. V, J and clone size were drawn from that table, and D and trimming were deduced from the DNA. The sample includes over 150,000 clones, with more than 60% observed a single time. The top ten clones comprise 4% of the sample.

This receptor chain uses TRBV5-1 and TRBJ2-1, and 11 junctional nucleotides match TRBD2. What was sequenced was PBMCs. The sequence came from a woman aged 40 to 49 in good health and CMV-seronegative. The DNA sequence follows: TGCGCCAGCAGCGGAAATAGCGGGGGGGACGGGTTCTTC. It codes for CASSGNSGGDGFF. With the rest looked up from the reference TRBV5-1 and TRBJ2-1 genes rather than sequenced, the full variable domain is KAGVTQTPRYLIKTRGQQVTLSCSPISGHRSVSWYQQTPGQGLQFLFEYFSETQRNKGNFPGRFSGRQFSNSRSEMNVSTLELGDSALYLCASSGNSGGDGFFGPGTRLTVL.